This T cell receptor (beta chain) was sequenced during a study of Ad26.COV2.S vaccination and SARS-CoV-2 variants. As concerns this clone: Its antigen is not known.

Data came from immunoSEQ multiplex PCR; TCRdb stores just in-frame clones and leaves some out. This sample has 200,000 to 250,000 clones, with around 87% found just once. Regarding treatment: around 19 received Ad26.COV2.S at low or high dose, single or two shots; roughly 5 received placebo; per-sample allocation not given. Following the first vaccine or placebo injection, samples were taken on day 63. Within Boston, the person who donated was an adult of 18-55 years. The study used a vaccine consisting of an Ad26 vector that expressed Wuhan-strain SARS-CoV-2 spike. Points from the study as a whole: It was found that vaccine and placebo recipients had similar non-spike TCR breadth.

Germline CDR1 reads SGDLS; CDR2 reads YYNGEE. The length of the CDR3 is 17 residues. V was clipped by 4 bases and J by 4 bases, with 20 bases between them. This clonotype was obtained from a person aged 18-65 years who received the Ad26.COV2.S COVID-19 vaccine or a placebo. This sample comprised peripheral blood, obtained in a trial of Ad26.COV2.S vaccine versus placebo. The chain recombines TRBV9 with TRBJ2-2, with TRBD1 as a possible D gene (7 bases). The CDR3 here is CASSFPIGGQTTGELFF. The CDR3 DNA reads TGTGCCAGCAGCTTCCCAATCGGGGGACAGACCACCGGGGAGCTGTTTTTT.